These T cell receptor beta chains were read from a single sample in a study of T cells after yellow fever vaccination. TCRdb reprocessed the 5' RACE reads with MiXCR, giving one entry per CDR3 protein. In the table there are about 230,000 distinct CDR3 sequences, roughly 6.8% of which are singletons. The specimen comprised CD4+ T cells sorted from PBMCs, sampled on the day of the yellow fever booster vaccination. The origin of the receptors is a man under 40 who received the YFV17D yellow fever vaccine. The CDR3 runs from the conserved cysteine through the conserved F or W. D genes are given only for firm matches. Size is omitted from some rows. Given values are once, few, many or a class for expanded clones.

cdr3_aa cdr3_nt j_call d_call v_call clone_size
CSARDPDHNEQFF TGCAGTGCTAGAGATCCCGACCACAATGAGCAGTTCTTC TRBJ2-1 - TRBV20-1 few
CASILSGGLDEQFF TGTGCCAGCATCCTCAGCGGGGGGTTGGATGAGCAGTTCTTC TRBJ2-1 TRBD2 TRBV12-3/TRBV12-4 many
CASSIDRVGRTGELFF TGTGCCAGTAGTATCGACAGGGTCGGCAGGACCGGGGAGCTGTTTTTT TRBJ2-2 TRBD1 TRBV19 -
CARSNQGPPYEQYF TGTGCCAGGAGCAATCAAGGGCCCCCCTACGAGCAGTACTTC TRBJ2-7 - TRBV2 many
CSASQVPLTGRYQETQYF TGCAGTGCTAGCCAGGTCCCCCTGACAGGGCGCTACCAAGAGACCCAGTACTTC TRBJ2-5 TRBD1 TRBV20-1 few
CASSLAPTGGYEQYF TGCGCCAGCAGCTTGGCTCCGACAGGGGGCTACGAGCAGTACTTC TRBJ2-7 TRBD1 TRBV5-1 many
CASSKEPVGETQYF TGTGCCAGCAGCAAAGAGCCGGTTGGGGAGACCCAGTACTTC TRBJ2-5 - TRBV21-1 -
CAIMSSGDTDTQYF TGTGCCATCATGAGCTCAGGGGACACAGATACGCAGTATTTT TRBJ2-3 - TRBV10-3 few
CASSHPAGELFF TGTGCCAGCAGCCACCCAGCCGGGGAGCTGTTTTTT TRBJ2-2 - TRBV7-9 -
CASSRREWQETQYF TGTGCCAGCAGCCGACGGGAGTGGCAAGAGACCCAGTACTTC TRBJ2-5 - TRBV9 few
CSAGGRNTQYF TGCAGTGCCGGGGGGAGGAATACGCAGTATTTT TRBJ2-3 TRBD2 TRBV20-1 many
CSARSTSRETQYF TGCAGTGCTAGAAGTACTAGTAGGGAGACCCAGTACTTC TRBJ2-5 - TRBV20-1 many
CSAPTGLGSYEQYF TGCAGTGCTCCCACGGGACTAGGGTCCTACGAGCAGTACTTC TRBJ2-7 TRBD2 TRBV20-1 few
CAISADLYEQYF TGTGCCATCAGCGCGGACCTCTACGAGCAGTACTTC TRBJ2-7 - TRBV10-3 -
CASRHPTRAVNTGELFF TGTGCCAGCAGACACCCCACCCGAGCGGTCAACACCGGGGAGCTGTTTTTT TRBJ2-2 - TRBV7-2 many
CASSLRDRGLYNEQFF TGTGCCAGCAGCCTGAGGGACAGGGGACTTTACAATGAGCAGTTCTTC TRBJ2-1 TRBD1 TRBV3-1 -
CSARKGGHNTGELFF TGCAGTGCTAGAAAGGGCGGACACAACACCGGGGAGCTGTTTTTT TRBJ2-2 - TRBV20-1 -